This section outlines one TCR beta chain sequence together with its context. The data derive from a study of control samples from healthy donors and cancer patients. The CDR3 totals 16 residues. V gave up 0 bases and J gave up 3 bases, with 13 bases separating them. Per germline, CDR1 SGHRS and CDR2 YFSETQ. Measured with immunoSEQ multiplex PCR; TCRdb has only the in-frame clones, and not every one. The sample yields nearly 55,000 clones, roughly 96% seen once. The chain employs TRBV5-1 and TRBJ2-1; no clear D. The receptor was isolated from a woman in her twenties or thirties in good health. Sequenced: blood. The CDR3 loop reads CASSLDLLGYYNEQFF. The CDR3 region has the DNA TGCGCCAGCAGCTTGGATCTATTAGGCTACTACAATGAGCAGTTCTTC.